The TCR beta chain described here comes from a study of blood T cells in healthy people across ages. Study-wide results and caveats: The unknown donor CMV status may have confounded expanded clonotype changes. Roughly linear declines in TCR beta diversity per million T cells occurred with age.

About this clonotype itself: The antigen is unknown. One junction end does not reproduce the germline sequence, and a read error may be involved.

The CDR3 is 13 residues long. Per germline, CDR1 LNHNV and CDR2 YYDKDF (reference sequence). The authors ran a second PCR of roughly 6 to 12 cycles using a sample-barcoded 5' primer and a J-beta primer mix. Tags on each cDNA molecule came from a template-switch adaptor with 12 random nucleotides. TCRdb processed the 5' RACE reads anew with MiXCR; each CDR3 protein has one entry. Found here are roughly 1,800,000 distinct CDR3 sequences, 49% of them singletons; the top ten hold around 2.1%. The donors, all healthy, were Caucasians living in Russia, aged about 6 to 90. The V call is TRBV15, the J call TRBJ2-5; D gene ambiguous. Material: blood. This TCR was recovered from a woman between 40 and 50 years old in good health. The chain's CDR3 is CASSSDPQETQYF. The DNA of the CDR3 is TGTGCCTCCAGCAGTGATCCGCAAGAGACCCAGTACTTC.